Listed below are T cell receptor beta chains from one sample, sequenced in a study of beta chain features in type 1 diabetes. The protocol was immunoSEQ multiplex PCR, while the TCRdb copy is restricted to in-frame clones and leaves out a portion. The sample holds 400,000 to 500,000 clones, roughly 14% seen once. The specimen was naive CD4+ T cells from blood. These receptors came from a man in his thirties or forties in good health. The CDR3 runs from the conserved cysteine through the conserved F or W. A D gene is named only where the DNA matches it firmly. Only part of the rows carry a size: once, few, many, or a class if the clone is expanded.

size,J,V,D,CDR3,DNA
-,TRBJ2-5,TRBV10-3,TRBD2,CATLAGANTVQETQYF,TGTGCCACTCTAGCGGGGGCCAATACCGTCCAAGAGACCCAGTACTTC
-,TRBJ2-5,TRBV29-1,-,CSVAVGETQYF,TGCAGCGTTGCGGTTGGAGAGACCCAGTACTTC
few,TRBJ2-5,TRBV15,-,CATSRDISGLQETQYF,TGTGCCACCAGCAGAGATATATCGGGGCTTCAAGAGACCCAGTACTTC
-,TRBJ2-3,TRBV29-1,-,CSIRRRTGRGTDTQYF,TGCAGCATTCGCCGGAGGACAGGGAGGGGCACAGATACGCAGTATTTT
-,TRBJ1-1,TRBV7-2,-,CASSPSYTEAFF,TGTGCCAGCAGCCCGTCCTACACTGAAGCTTTCTTT
few,TRBJ2-1,TRBV30,-,CAWSVRNEQFF,TGTGCCTGGAGTGTCCGGAATGAGCAGTTCTTC
-,TRBJ2-1,TRBV11-2,-,CASSLDRLSNEQFF,TGTGCCAGCAGCTTAGATCGGCTTAGCAATGAGCAGTTCTTC
few,TRBJ2-2,TRBV7-2,TRBD2,CASSSTGTSTGELFF,TGTGCCAGCAGCTCCACCGGGACTAGCACCGGGGAGCTGTTTTTT
-,TRBJ2-5,TRBV19,-,CASSMVGQTGYF,TGTGCCAGTAGTATGGTGGGACAAACTGGGTACTTC
few,TRBJ1-4,TRBV29-1,-,CSVDRGGGKLFF,TGCAGCGTTGACCGGGGAGGAGGAAAACTGTTTTTT
few,TRBJ1-1,TRBV18,-,CASSLSKNTEAFF,TGTGCCAGCTCGCTCTCAAAAAACACTGAAGCTTTCTTT
-,TRBJ2-5,TRBV9,TRBD2,CASSVTSGKETQYF,TGTGCCAGCAGCGTGACTAGCGGAAAAGAGACCCAGTACTTC
few,TRBJ2-3,TRBV29-1,TRBD1,CSARQGADTQYF,TGCAGCGCCCGTCAGGGGGCAGATACGCAGTATTTT
-,TRBJ1-5,TRBV19,TRBD1,CASTTGWNQPQHF,TGTGCCAGCACGACAGGGTGGAATCAGCCCCAGCATTTT
few,TRBJ2-1,TRBV19,-,CASSSTYNEQFF,TGTGCCAGTAGTAGTACTTACAATGAGCAGTTCTTC
-,TRBJ1-2,TRBV6-5,-,CASSQQGFYGYTF,TGTGCCAGCAGCCAACAGGGATTCTATGGCTACACCTTC
few,TRBJ1-4,TRBV29-1,-,CSVEIPRRNEKLFF,TGCAGCGTTGAAATCCCACGGCGGAATGAAAAACTGTTTTTT
few,TRBJ1-4,TRBV4-2,TRBD1,CASSQVRDRGTRSSEKLFF,TGTGCCAGCAGCCAAGTAAGAGACAGGGGGACTAGGTCCTCTGAAAAACTGTTTTTT
-,TRBJ1-6,TRBV25-1,-,CASSEQGIDNSPLHF,TGTGCCAGCAGTGAACAGGGGATAGATAATTCACCCCTCCACTTT
few,TRBJ2-5,TRBV5-6,-,CASSSTVQETQYF,TGTGCCAGCAGCTCGACAGTCCAAGAGACCCAGTACTTC
few,TRBJ2-5,TRBV7-9,-,CASSLARETQYF,TGTGCCAGCAGCTTAGCGAGAGAGACCCAGTACTTC
-,TRBJ1-2,TRBV20-1,-,CSGLHGGYTF,TGCAGCGGGTTACACGGAGGCTACACCTTC
-,TRBJ2-3,TRBV9,TRBD2,CASSVEAGAALAGRTDTQYF,TGTGCCAGCAGCGTCGAAGCCGGGGCGGCCTTAGCGGGGCGCACAGATACGCAGTATTTT
few,TRBJ2-1,TRBV6-1,-,CASSSRVFSYNEQFF,TGTGCCAGCAGTTCAAGGGTTTTCTCCTACAATGAGCAGTTCTTC
few,TRBJ1-6,TRBV4-3,-,CASRGEGRGSPLHF,TGCGCCAGCAGGGGTGAGGGGCGCGGTTCACCCCTCCACTTT
few,TRBJ2-5,TRBV7-6,TRBD2,CASSSLTSGGRETQYF,TGTGCCAGCAGCTCCCTGACTAGCGGGGGACGGGAGACCCAGTACTTC
few,TRBJ1-2,TRBV5-1,-,CASSLGRGGGYTF,TGCGCCAGCAGCTTGGGGCGTGGCGGTGGCTACACCTTC